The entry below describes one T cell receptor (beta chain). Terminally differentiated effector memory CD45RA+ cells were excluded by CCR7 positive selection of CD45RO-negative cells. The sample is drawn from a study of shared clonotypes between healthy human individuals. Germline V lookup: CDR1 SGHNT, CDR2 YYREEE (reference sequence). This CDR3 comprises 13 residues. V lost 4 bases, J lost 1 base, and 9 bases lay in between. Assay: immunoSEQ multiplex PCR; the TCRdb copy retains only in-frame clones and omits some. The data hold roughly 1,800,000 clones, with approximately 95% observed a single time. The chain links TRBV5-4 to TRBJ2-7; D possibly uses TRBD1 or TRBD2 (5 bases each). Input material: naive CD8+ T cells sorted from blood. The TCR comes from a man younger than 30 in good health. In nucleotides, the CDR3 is TGTGCCAGCAGCCGGGGCTGGTCCTACGAGCAGTACTTC. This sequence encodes CASSRGWSYEQYF.